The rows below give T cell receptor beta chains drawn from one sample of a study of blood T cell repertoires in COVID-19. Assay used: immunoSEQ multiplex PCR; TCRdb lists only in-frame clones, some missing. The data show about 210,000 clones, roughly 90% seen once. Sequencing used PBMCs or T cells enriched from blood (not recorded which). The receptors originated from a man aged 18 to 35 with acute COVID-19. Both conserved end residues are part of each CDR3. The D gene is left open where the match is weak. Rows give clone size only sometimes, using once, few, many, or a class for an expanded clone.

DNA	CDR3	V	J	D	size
TGTGCCAGCAGTTTCGGGACAGGGGGGGGAAATGAGCAGTTCTTC	CASSFGTGGGNEQFF	TRBV27	TRBJ2-1	TRBD1	.
TGCGCCAGCAGCCAATTTTCTAGCCTCTCCTACGAGCAGTACTTC	CASSQFSSLSYEQYF	TRBV4-1	TRBJ2-7	.	.
TGCGCCAGCAATGCAGGGCTGACGGATGGCTACACCTTC	CASNAGLTDGYTF	TRBV10-2	TRBJ1-2	.	many
TGTGCCAGCCGCTCCGGGGAGAACACTGAAGCTTTCTTT	CASRSGENTEAFF	TRBV6-4	TRBJ1-1	.	.
TGCAGCGCGGGACTAGCGGGGTACAATGAGCAGTTCTTC	CSAGLAGYNEQFF	TRBV29-1	TRBJ2-1	TRBD2	.
TGTGCCAGCAGGGGCGGCGGGGCGGGAGTTTCCTACAATGAGCAGTTCTTC	CASRGGGAGVSYNEQFF	TRBV7-3	TRBJ2-1	TRBD2	.
TGTGCCAGCAGCCCACAGAAAAACATTCAGTACTTC	CASSPQKNIQYF	TRBV7-2	TRBJ2-4	.	.
TGCGCCAGCAGCCAGAGCGGGTGGAACACCGGGGAGCTGTTTTTT	CASSQSGWNTGELFF	TRBV5-1	TRBJ2-2	.	.
TGTGCCAGCAGCTGGACTAGCGACGAGCAGTACTTC	CASSWTSDEQYF	TRBV5-4	TRBJ2-7	TRBD2	.
TGTGCCTGGAATCGAGGGGGACTAGCGGGAGTTGGTGAGCAGTTCTTC	CAWNRGGLAGVGEQFF	TRBV30	TRBJ2-1	TRBD2	.
TGTGCCAGCAGCCAACCGGGTTTCTATGGCTACACCTTC	CASSQPGFYGYTF	TRBV3-1/TRBV3-2	TRBJ1-2	.	.
TGTGCCAGCTGTGACCAGGGTGGGGAAAAACTGTTTTTT	CASCDQGGEKLFF	TRBV28	TRBJ1-4	.	.
TGCGCCAGCAGCTTGGCAGCGGGAGCGTACAATGAGCAGTTCTTC	CASSLAAGAYNEQFF	TRBV5-1	TRBJ2-1	TRBD2	.
TGTGCCAGCAGCCAAGAAAATATCGGCAGGGGAGTAACAGATACGCAGTATTTT	CASSQENIGRGVTDTQYF	TRBV14	TRBJ2-3	.	once
TGTGCCAGCAGATTCTCGGGACAGCCTCAAGAGACCCAGTACTTC	CASRFSGQPQETQYF	TRBV28	TRBJ2-5	TRBD1	.
TGTGCCAGCAGCCCCCGTGAGGGTGAGCAGTTCTTC	CASSPREGEQFF	TRBV7-3	TRBJ2-1	.	.
TGCGCCAGCAGCCGCCGGACAGGAGAGATGAACACTGAAGCTTTCTTT	CASSRRTGEMNTEAFF	TRBV5-1	TRBJ1-1	TRBD1	.
TGTGCCAGCAGTGAACAGAGCGAGGAGCTGTTTTTT	CASSEQSEELFF	TRBV2	TRBJ2-2	.	.
TGTGCCAGTGCCTCTGGACTAGCGGGGAACAACAATGAGCAGTTCTTC	CASASGLAGNNNEQFF	TRBV19	TRBJ2-1	TRBD2	.
TGCGCCAGCAGCTCTTGGACAGGGAATGAGCAGTTCTTC	CASSSWTGNEQFF	TRBV4-3	TRBJ2-1	TRBD1	.
TGTGCCAGCAGCTACAGGGGGCCCTACGAGCAGTACTTC	CASSYRGPYEQYF	TRBV28	TRBJ2-7	TRBD1	once
TGCGCCAGCAGTGAGGGCAGGGGATTGCGTCTCGAGCAGTACTTC	CASSEGRGLRLEQYF	TRBV10-2	TRBJ2-7	.	.
TGTGCCAGCAGCCCTCGGACTAGCGGTGACGATACGCAGTATTTT	CASSPRTSGDDTQYF	TRBV7-9	TRBJ2-3	TRBD2	.
TGTGCCAGCTCACCAGTATTGCAGGGCCGATTTTTCCACGAGCAGTACTTC	CASSPVLQGRFFHEQYF	TRBV18	TRBJ2-7	.	.
TGCGCCAGCAGCTCAACCCGGACAGCGAACACCGGGGAGCTGTTTTTT	CASSSTRTANTGELFF	TRBV5-1	TRBJ2-2	.	.
TGTGCCAGCGGGAAAGCGGGAAGAGCCTACGAGCAGTACTTC	CASGKAGRAYEQYF	TRBV28	TRBJ2-7	TRBD2	.
TGTGCCAGCAGACCTATAGACAGTGGTAATGAAAAACTGTTTTTT	CASRPIDSGNEKLFF	TRBV27	TRBJ1-4	.	.
TGTGCCAGTAGGGAGCGTGGGACTAGCGGGAGCCAGTGGGAGACCCAGTACTTC	CASRERGTSGSQWETQYF	TRBV19	TRBJ2-5	TRBD2	.
TGTGCCAGCAGTACGACAGGGGGTCCCTCTGGGGCCAACGTCCTGACTTTC	CASSTTGGPSGANVLTF	TRBV9	TRBJ2-6	TRBD1	.
TGCGCCAGCAGTGAGCTAGCGGGAGGATACTACGGGCAGTACTTC	CASSELAGGYYGQYF	TRBV10-2	TRBJ2-7	TRBD2	.
TGTGCCAGCACTACCGGGACAGGGAGTTCCACCGGGGAGCTGTTTTTT	CASTTGTGSSTGELFF	TRBV9	TRBJ2-2	TRBD1	once
TGTGCCAGCAGCGAGACTAGCGGGAGGGACGAGCAGTACTTC	CASSETSGRDEQYF	TRBV4-2	TRBJ2-7	TRBD2	.
TGTGCCAGTAGACAACTGACGAGGCCTGAAGCTTTCTTT	CASRQLTRPEAFF	TRBV19	TRBJ1-1	.	.
TGTGCCAGTAGTATTACCTCCCGGACAGACCGCTCCTACAATGAGCAGTTCTTC	CASSITSRTDRSYNEQFF	TRBV19	TRBJ2-1	.	once
TGTGCCAGCAGCTTAGAGACAGCTTCGGGCTACACCTTC	CASSLETASGYTF	TRBV11-2	TRBJ1-2	.	.
TGTGCCAGCAGTTTCGGCTCCTACGAGCAGTACTTC	CASSFGSYEQYF	TRBV12-3/TRBV12-4	TRBJ2-7	.	.
TGTGCCAGCAGTTTATTCCAGAATCAGCCCCAGCATTTT	CASSLFQNQPQHF	TRBV28	TRBJ1-5	.	.
TGTGCCAGCAGCCGGAAACACATGACAGGGGTCTCCTACAATGAGCAGTTCTTC	CASSRKHMTGVSYNEQFF	TRBV5-5	TRBJ2-1	TRBD1	few
TGTGCCAGCAGGAACAGGGAGAGTCAGCCCCAGCATTTT	CASRNRESQPQHF	TRBV11-2	TRBJ1-5	.	.
TGTGCCAGTAGTAAAGGACTAGACTACAATGAGCAGTTCTTC	CASSKGLDYNEQFF	TRBV19	TRBJ2-1	TRBD2	.
TGTGCCAGCAGCGTAGCTAACGGGGGAAACACTGAAGCTTTCTTT	CASSVANGGNTEAFF	TRBV9	TRBJ1-1	.	few
TGTGCCAGCTCACCACCTTTGGCCCATTCACCCCTCCACTTT	CASSPPLAHSPLHF	TRBV18	TRBJ1-6	.	.
TGTGCCAGCAGCGACCTTGGCACAGCACCTAGCACAGATACGCAGTATTTT	CASSDLGTAPSTDTQYF	TRBV7-9	TRBJ2-3	.	.
TGTGCCAGCAGGACTAGCGGGAGATGGGAGCAGTTCTTC	CASRTSGRWEQFF	TRBV27	TRBJ2-1	TRBD2	.
TGTGCCAGCAGTTCAGGGGAGTTGGGTGAAGCTTTCTTT	CASSSGELGEAFF	TRBV7-2	TRBJ1-1	.	.
TGTGCCAGCAGCCCAGAAGGACCGGGCGGGACTAATGAAAAACTGTTTTTT	CASSPEGPGGTNEKLFF	TRBV5-4	TRBJ1-4	.	.
TGTGCCAGAAGCCCGGTGGGACAGGGAAAGGATGGCTACACCTTC	CARSPVGQGKDGYTF	TRBV5-3	TRBJ1-2	TRBD1	.
TGTGCCAGCAGTCGGACAGGGCCGGGGACTAGCGCGTACAATGAGCAGTTCTTC	CASSRTGPGTSAYNEQFF	TRBV6-6	TRBJ2-1	TRBD2	.
TGTGCCAGCAGTATGGGTCTAAGCGGCCTTGGCGGGACTGAACTCTCCTACGAGCAGTACTTC	CASSMGLSGLGGTELSYEQYF	TRBV6-2/TRBV6-3	TRBJ2-7	.	.
TGTGCCAGCAGTTCTGAGCTCGTCAATGAAAAACTGTTTTTT	CASSSELVNEKLFF	TRBV27	TRBJ1-4	.	.
TGTGCCAGCAGCCAAGACCTAGCGGGAAGGATAGGGGAGCTGTTTTTT	CASSQDLAGRIGELFF	TRBV4-2	TRBJ2-2	TRBD2	once
TGTGCCAGCACCCCCCCCGGGGTGGAGACCCAGTACTTC	CASTPPGVETQYF	TRBV5-4	TRBJ2-5	.	once
TGTGCCAGCAGCTTGGGGGGAGGTAGCAAGAGCTTTCTCTACGAGCAGTACTTC	CASSLGGGSKSFLYEQYF	TRBV5-4	TRBJ2-7	.	.
TGTGCCAGCAGCCTAGCGGGAGGATCTGAGCAGTTCTTC	CASSLAGGSEQFF	TRBV9	TRBJ2-1	TRBD2	.
TGCGCCAGCAGCTTGTACGGGACAGGACCCGCGAACACCGGGGAGCTGTTTTTT	CASSLYGTGPANTGELFF	TRBV5-1	TRBJ2-2	TRBD1	.
TGTGCCAGCAGCTTAGAACATCCCCTGAAAATGAACACTGAAGCTTTCTTT	CASSLEHPLKMNTEAFF	TRBV11-3	TRBJ1-1	.	.
TGTGCCAGCAGCCCTAGAGGGACAGCCGGGAAAGAGACCCAGTACTTC	CASSPRGTAGKETQYF	TRBV7-9	TRBJ2-5	TRBD1	.
TGTGCCAGTAGTATAGATGGCAGGGGTGGTTCCTACGAGCAGTACTTC	CASSIDGRGGSYEQYF	TRBV19	TRBJ2-7	.	.